These 28 T cell receptor beta chains originate from one sample sequenced in a study of cytomegalovirus exposure and HLA in healthy donors. The primer mix had 60 Vbeta and 13 Jbeta primers. The method was immunoSEQ multiplex PCR; TCRdb's version includes in-frame clones alone and lacks a portion of them. Of tens of thousands of clones listed, roughly 79% were seen once; the top ten hold 1.5% to 2%. The sequenced sample consisted of PBMCs. The origin of the receptors is a woman aged 25 to 39 in good health and CMV-seronegative.

The chain has TRBV29-1 and TRBJ1-3; D gene ambiguous. V lost 6 bases, J lost 2 bases, and 14 bases lay in between. Germline assignment: CDR1 SQVTM and CDR2 ANQGSEA. The CDR3 is made up of 14 amino acids. CDR3 nucleotides: TGCAGCGTCATGACCGGGAACCCTGGAAACACCATATATTTT. Translated: CSVMTGNPGNTIYF.

The chain uses TRBV19 and TRBJ1-3; D is unresolved. V was pared by 4 bases and J by 0 bases, with 10 bases between. Per the germline V gene, CDR1 is LNHDA and CDR2 is SQIVND (reference sequence). This CDR3 spans 15 amino acids. CDR3 in amino acids: CASSNAGYSGNTIYF. The CDR3 region has the DNA TGTGCCAGTAGTAATGCCGGGTACTCTGGAAACACCATATATTTT.

CDR3: CASSLGLGETTDTQYF. CDR3 DNA sequence: TGTGCCAGCAGCTTAGGGCTAGGGGAAACTACAGATACGCAGTATTTT. The gene calls are TRBV7-2 and TRBJ2-3; tentative D call: TRBD1 (5 bases). V dropped 1 base and J dropped 3 bases, with 14 bases sitting between them. This CDR3 is 16 amino acids long. Germline values: CDR1 SGHTA, CDR2 FQGNSA.

The genes are TRBV7-9 and TRBJ2-1; TRBD2 might be the D (5 bases). V gave up 5 bases and J gave up 4 bases, with 15 bases separating them. The CDR3 spans 15 residues. From germline, CDR1 is SEHNR and CDR2 FQNEAQ (reference sequence). The CDR3 spells CASSDSTRPYNEQFF. DNA of the CDR3: TGTGCCAGCAGCGATTCTACTAGGCCGTACAATGAGCAGTTCTTC.

The chain uses TRBV28 and TRBJ2-7; 7 bases are shared with TRBD1. Unmatched junction bases numbered 10, after V lost 5 bases and J lost 0 bases. CDR3 length equals 16 residues. Germline V gene lookup returns CDR1 MDHEN and CDR2 SYDVKM. In nucleotides, the CDR3 is TGTGCCAGCAGTCCCGGACAGGCCGCCGGCTCCTACGAGCAGTACTTC. Its translation is CASSPGQAAGSYEQYF.

The CDR3 sequence is CASSTGAPYEQYF. CDR3 nucleotides: TGTGCCAGCTCAACTGGGGCCCCCTACGAGCAGTACTTC. V usage is TRBV18 and J usage is TRBJ2-7, with a weak D call TRBD1 (5 bases). CDR3 length equals 13 residues. Trimming left V 5 bases short and J 2 bases short, with 10 bases between. Germline lookup yields CDR1 KGHSH and CDR2 LQKENI.

This clone was counted once. The rearrangement links TRBV20-1 to TRBJ1-4, with D unclear. Looked up from germline, CDR1 is DFQATT and CDR2 is SNEGSKA (reference sequence). The CDR3 consists of 11 residues. The germline V and J ends were trimmed by 0 bases and 8 bases, with 4 bases remaining between them. CDR3 loop: CSARDLEKLFF. The CDR3 nucleotides are TGCAGTGCTAGAGATTTAGAAAAACTGTTTTTT.

In this sample, this clone turned up a few times. This sequence joins TRBV2 and TRBJ2-1; D uncertain. V lost 3 bases to trimming and J lost 12 bases, with 18 bases between them. CDR1 SNHLY and CDR2 FYNNEI come from the germline V gene. CDR3 length equals 14 residues. The CDR3 DNA sequence: TGTGCCAGCAGTGATTTGAAAGACTCCCAGAGGCAGTTCTTC. This codes for CASSDLKDSQRQFF.

V usage is TRBV5-4 and J usage is TRBJ2-1; D possibly corresponds to TRBD2 (7 bases). Germline V lookup: CDR1 SGHNT, CDR2 YYREEE (reference sequence). V was cut by 4 bases and J by 0 bases, with 20 bases left in between. The CDR3 sequence is 18 residues long. The CDR3 region is CASSPEGGPPSSYNEQFF. CDR3 sequence (DNA): TGTGCCAGCAGCCCGGAGGGGGGGCCGCCAAGCTCCTACAATGAGCAGTTCTTC.

CDR3 in DNA: TGTGCCAGCAGCTCGCCCACTAGCGGGAGTGTCTATGAGCAGTTCTTC. This codes for CASSSPTSGSVYEQFF. V and J are TRBV7-3 and TRBJ2-1, with 11 bases fitting TRBD2. After removal of 4 bases from V and 8 bases from J, the junction contained 10 bases not matched to a gene. Per germline, CDR1 SGHTA and CDR2 FQGTGA. This CDR3 comprises 16 residues.

The J gene is TRBJ2-1, the V gene TRBV2; 11 nucleotides line up with TRBD2. V shed 4 bases, J shed 6 bases, and the junction held 5 bases outside the gene matches. The CDR3 is made up of 15 amino acids. CDR1 is SNHLY, CDR2 FYNNEI, per germline. The CDR3 region is CASSVTSGSGNEQFF. The CDR3 region has the DNA TGTGCCAGCAGTGTCACTAGCGGGAGCGGCAATGAGCAGTTCTTC. The entire variable domain, with the rest obtained from reference TRBV2 and TRBJ2-1, is as follows: EPEVTQTPSHQVTQMGQEVILRCVPISNHLYFYWYRQILGQKVEFLVSFYNNEISEKSEIFDDQFSVERPDGSNFTLKIRSTKLEDSAMYFCASSVTSGSGNEQFFGPGTRLTVL.

The rearrangement uses TRBV7-9 and TRBJ1-2; 8 positions match TRBD1. The germline V gene has CDR1 SEHNR and CDR2 FQNEAQ (reference sequence). The CDR3 contains 13 residues. V lost 0 bases, J lost 10 bases, and 4 bases stayed unmatched. CDR3 nucleotide sequence: TGTGCCAGCAGCTTAGCCACACAGGGGGACTACACCTTC. Translating it yields CASSLATQGDYTF.

V and J are TRBV5-1 and TRBJ2-2, with TRBD2 matching over 14 bases. The CDR3 runs 18 residues. Losses at the gene ends were 4 bases for V and 1 base for J; bases not matched to a gene: 6. Germline values: CDR1 SGHRS, CDR2 YFSETQ. The CDR3 region has the DNA TGCGCCAGCAGCCTCGGGACTAGCGGGAGCCGGAACACCGGGGAGCTGTTTTTT. This translates into CASSLGTSGSRNTGELFF.

The chain links TRBV27 to TRBJ1-5, with D possibly matching TRBD1 (6 bases). From germline, CDR1 is MNHEY and CDR2 SMNVEV (reference sequence). Trimming took 3 bases from V and 5 from J, leaving 8 bases between them. CDR3 length: 13 amino acids. CDR3 sequence (DNA): TGTGCCAGCAGTTTGGACAGTTATCAGCCCCAGCATTTT. It encodes CASSLDSYQPQHF.

The chain is built from TRBV13 and TRBJ1-2; 7 bases map to TRBD1. This CDR3 region has 13 residues. Unmatched junction bases numbered 6, after V lost 5 bases and J lost 6 bases. Germline CDR1 reads PRHDT; CDR2 reads FYEKMQ (reference sequence). CDR3: CASSTTGSDGYTF. The DNA of the CDR3 is TGTGCCAGCAGCACGACAGGGTCGGATGGCTACACCTTC.

The rearrangement joins TRBV7-9 to TRBJ2-7; tentative D call: TRBD2 (5 bases). Germline V gene data show CDR1 as SEHNR and CDR2 as FQNEAQ (reference sequence). Trimming removed 2 bases at V and 0 bases at J, with 8 bases between. The CDR3 spans 14 residues. CDR3 DNA sequence: TGTGCCAGCAGCTTACCGGGAAGCTCCTACGAGCAGTACTTC. It yields the protein CASSLPGSSYEQYF.

In DNA form, the CDR3 reads TGTGCCAGCAGCCTAGCGCGAGATACGCAGTATTTT. This sequence encodes CASSLARDTQYF. V usage is TRBV28 and J usage is TRBJ2-3, with a possible D match to TRBD2 (6 bases). Germline loops: CDR1 MDHEN, CDR2 SYDVKM. The CDR3 is 12 amino acids. V was clipped by 6 bases and J by 5 bases, with 9 bases between them.

The chain carries TRBV27 and TRBJ2-7, with 7 bases identical to TRBD1. Looked up from germline, CDR1 is MNHEY and CDR2 is SMNVEV (reference sequence). V lost 11 bases, J lost 7 bases, and 20 bases stayed unmatched. The CDR3 consists of 15 residues. The CDR3 DNA is TGTGCCGGGTCGATCATTAACAGGGGTCTTGGAGAGCAGTACTTC. Translating gives CAGSIINRGLGEQYF.

The V call is TRBV2, the J call TRBJ1-1, with 9 bases fitting TRBD1. The germline V gene has CDR1 SNHLY and CDR2 FYNNEI. The CDR3 totals 14 residues. Trimming at V came to 7 bases and at J to 5 bases, leaving 8 bases not matched to a gene. CDR3 region: CASNPGQGFTEAFF. The CDR3 DNA is TGTGCCAGCAACCCGGGACAGGGCTTTACTGAAGCTTTCTTT.

This clone was detected a few times. This sequence joins TRBV10-3 and TRBJ2-5; D possibly corresponds to TRBD1 (6 bases). Germline V lookup: CDR1 ENHRY, CDR2 SYGVKD. The CDR3 contains 14 residues. The germline V and J ends were trimmed by 4 bases and 4 bases, with 13 bases remaining between them. In DNA, the CDR3 is TGTGCCATCAGTGCCCTTGGGGGCGGAGAGACCCAGTACTTC. It codes for CAISALGGGETQYF.

The chain carries TRBV7-9 and TRBJ2-3, with 9 bases fitting TRBD2. Unmatched junction bases numbered 2, after V lost 2 bases and J lost 5 bases. The CDR3 spans 14 residues. Per germline, CDR1 SEHNR and CDR2 FQNEAQ (reference sequence). The CDR3, as DNA: TGTGCCAGCAGCTTACTAGCGGGAAAAGATACGCAGTATTTT. Translation gives CASSLLAGKDTQYF.

This clone appeared a single time. The chain is built from TRBV27 and TRBJ1-6; D is possibly TRBD1 (5 bases). Deletions cut 6 bases from V and 4 bases from J, with 16 bases between. In germline, CDR1 is MNHEY, CDR2 SMNVEV (reference sequence). The CDR3 is 16 amino acids. CDR3 region: CASSDGTALYNSPLHF. The DNA for the CDR3 is TGTGCCAGCAGCGACGGGACTGCCCTTTATAATTCACCCCTCCACTTT.

The CDR3 loop is CAAGGATDTQYF. CDR3 nucleotide sequence: TGTGCCGCTGGGGGGGCGACAGATACGCAGTATTTT. The V and J genes are TRBV28 and TRBJ2-3; a possible D gene is TRBD2 (7 bases). From germline, CDR1 is MDHEN and CDR2 SYDVKM. V dropped 11 bases and J dropped 3 bases, with 12 bases sitting between them. CDR3 length: 12 amino acids.

This chain joins TRBV5-4 and TRBJ2-2; D gene ambiguous. V gave up 2 bases and J gave up 3 bases, with 5 bases separating them. The CDR3 has 13 residues. CDR1 and CDR2 (germline): SGHNT, YYREEE (reference sequence). The CDR3 protein is CASSLADTGELFF. CDR3 coding DNA: TGTGCCAGCAGCTTAGCCGACACCGGGGAGCTGTTTTTT.

The chain employs TRBV6-1 and TRBJ2-2; a weak D match, TRBD2 (6 bases). Deletions cut 2 bases from V and 5 bases from J, with 9 bases between. From germline, CDR1 is MNHNS and CDR2 SASEGT. This CDR3 spans 14 amino acids. CDR3 amino acids: CASSELAPTGELFF. In DNA, the CDR3 is TGTGCCAGCAGTGAACTAGCGCCAACCGGGGAGCTGTTTTTT.

V gene TRBV21-1 combines with J gene TRBJ1-5; the tabulated D call, TRBD1, remains unverified against the DNA. TRBV21-1 is termed a pseudogene. The CDR3 is 20 residues long. CDR3 protein: CASSKSRNVLDSPTNQPQHF. CDR3 DNA sequence: TGTGCCAGCAGCAAAAGTAGAAATGTCCTTGACAGCCCTACCAATCAGCCCCAGCATTTT.

The rearrangement links TRBV15 to TRBJ1-4; 9 bases line up with TRBD1. The ends lost 4 bases at V and 2 bases at J; junction bases unmatched: 5. In germline, CDR1 is LNHNV, CDR2 YYDKDF (reference sequence). The CDR3 loop spans 16 amino acids. The CDR3, as DNA: TGTGCCACCAGCACCGGGACAGGGATTACTAATGAAAAACTGTTTTTT. It specifies CATSTGTGITNEKLFF.

The chain joins TRBV7-9 to TRBJ2-7, with 7 bases lining up with TRBD2. The germline CDR1 and CDR2 sequences are SEHNR and FQNEAQ (reference sequence). V gave up 5 bases and J gave up 2 bases; unmatched junction bases: 6. This CDR3 has 14 amino acids. This CDR3 reads CASSSPSGAYEQYF. In DNA form, the CDR3 reads TGTGCCAGCAGCAGCCCTAGCGGCGCCTACGAGCAGTACTTC.